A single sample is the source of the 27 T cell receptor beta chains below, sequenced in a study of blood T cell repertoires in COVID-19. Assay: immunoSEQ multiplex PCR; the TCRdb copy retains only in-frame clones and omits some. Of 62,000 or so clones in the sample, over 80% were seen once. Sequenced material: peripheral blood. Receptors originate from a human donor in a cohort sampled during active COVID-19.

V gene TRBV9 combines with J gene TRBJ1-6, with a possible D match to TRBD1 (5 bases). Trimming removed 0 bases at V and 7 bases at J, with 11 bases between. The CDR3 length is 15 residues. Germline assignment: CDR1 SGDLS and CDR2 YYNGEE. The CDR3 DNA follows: TGTGCCAGCAGCGTAGCTACGCGGGGGAATTCACCCCTCCACTTT. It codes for CASSVATRGNSPLHF.

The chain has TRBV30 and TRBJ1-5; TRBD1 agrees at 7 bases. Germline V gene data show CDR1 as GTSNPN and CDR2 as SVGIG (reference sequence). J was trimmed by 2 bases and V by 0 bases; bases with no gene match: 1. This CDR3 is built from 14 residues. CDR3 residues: CAWSVGQGNQPQHF. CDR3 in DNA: TGTGCCTGGAGTGTTGGACAGGGCAATCAGCCCCAGCATTTT.

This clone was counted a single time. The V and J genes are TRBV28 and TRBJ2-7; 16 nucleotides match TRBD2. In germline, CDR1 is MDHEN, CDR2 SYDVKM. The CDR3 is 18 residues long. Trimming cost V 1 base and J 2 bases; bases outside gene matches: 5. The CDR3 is CASSLLRGTSGRAYEQYF. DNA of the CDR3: TGTGCCAGCAGTTTATTAAGAGGGACTAGCGGGAGGGCCTACGAGCAGTACTTC. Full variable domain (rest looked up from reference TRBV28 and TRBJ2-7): DVKVTQSSRYLVKRTGEKVFLECVQDMDHENMFWYRQDPGLGLRLIYFSYDVKMKEKGDIPEGYSVSREKKERFSLILESASTNQTSMYLCASSLLRGTSGRAYEQYFGPGTRLTVT.

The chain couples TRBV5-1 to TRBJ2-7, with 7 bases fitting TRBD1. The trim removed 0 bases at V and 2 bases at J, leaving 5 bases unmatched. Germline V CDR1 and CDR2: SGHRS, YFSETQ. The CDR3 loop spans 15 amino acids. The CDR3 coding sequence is TGCGCCAGCAGCTTGGTGAGACAGGGAGCCTACGAGCAGTACTTC. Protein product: CASSLVRQGAYEQYF.

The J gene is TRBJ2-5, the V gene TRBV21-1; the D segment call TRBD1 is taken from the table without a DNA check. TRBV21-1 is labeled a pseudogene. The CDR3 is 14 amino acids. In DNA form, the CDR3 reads TGTGCCAGCAGCAAAGCGGCAACCCAAGAGACCCAGTACTTC. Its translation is CASSKAATQETQYF.

The CDR3 coding sequence is TGTGCCAGCAGTCCAAGGACAGGGGAGTTGGGCTCCTATAATTCACCCCTCCACTTT. This gives the protein CASSPRTGELGSYNSPLHF. V and J are TRBV27 and TRBJ1-6; 9 bases map to TRBD1. The CDR3 contains 19 residues. Trimming cost V 5 bases and J 0 bases; bases outside gene matches: 11. Germline V CDR1 and CDR2: MNHEY, SMNVEV (reference sequence).

CDR3 coding DNA: TGTGCCAGCAGGGGTCGGACACTAACCTACGAGCAGTACTTC. Protein: CASRGRTLTYEQYF. The rearrangement joins TRBV2 to TRBJ2-7; TRBD1 might be the D (5 bases). Deletions cut 6 bases from V and 2 bases from J, with 14 bases between. This CDR3 is 14 amino acids long. CDR1 is SNHLY and CDR2 is FYNNEI in the germline V gene.

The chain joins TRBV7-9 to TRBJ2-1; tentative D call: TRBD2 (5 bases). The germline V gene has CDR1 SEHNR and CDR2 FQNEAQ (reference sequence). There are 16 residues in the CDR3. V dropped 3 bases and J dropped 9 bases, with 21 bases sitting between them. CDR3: CASSFQALTTSGEQFF. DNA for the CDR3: TGTGCCAGCAGCTTCCAAGCCCTTACCACCAGCGGTGAGCAGTTCTTC.

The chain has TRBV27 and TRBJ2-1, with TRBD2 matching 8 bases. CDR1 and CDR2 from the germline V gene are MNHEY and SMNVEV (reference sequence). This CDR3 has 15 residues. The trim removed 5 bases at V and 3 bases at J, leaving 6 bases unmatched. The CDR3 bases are TGTGCCAGCAGTAAGACTAGCGACCACTACAATGAGCAGTTCTTC. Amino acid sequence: CASSKTSDHYNEQFF.

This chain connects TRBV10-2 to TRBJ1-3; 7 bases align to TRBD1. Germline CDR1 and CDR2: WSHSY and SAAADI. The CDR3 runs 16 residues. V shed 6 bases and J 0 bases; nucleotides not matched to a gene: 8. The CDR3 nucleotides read TGCGCCAGCAGAAGGGACAGCCGGAGCTCTGGAAACACCATATATTTT. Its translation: CASRRDSRSSGNTIYF.

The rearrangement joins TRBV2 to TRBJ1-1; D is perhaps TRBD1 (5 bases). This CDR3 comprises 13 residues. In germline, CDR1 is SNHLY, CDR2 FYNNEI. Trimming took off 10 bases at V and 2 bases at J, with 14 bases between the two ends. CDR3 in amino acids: CATAGPINTEAFF. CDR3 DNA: TGTGCCACTGCGGGACCCATAAACACTGAAGCTTTCTTT.

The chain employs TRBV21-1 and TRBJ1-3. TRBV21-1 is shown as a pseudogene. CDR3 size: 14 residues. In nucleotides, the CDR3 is TGTGCCAGCAGGTCTACTATTTCTGGAAACACCATATATTTT. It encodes CASRSTISGNTIYF.

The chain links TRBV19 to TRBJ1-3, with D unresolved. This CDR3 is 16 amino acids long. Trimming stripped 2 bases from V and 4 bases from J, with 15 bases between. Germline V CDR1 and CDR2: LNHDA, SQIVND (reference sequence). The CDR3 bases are TGTGCCAGTAGTATAACCCTCGGAGTTTCGGGAAACACCATATATTTT. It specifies CASSITLGVSGNTIYF.

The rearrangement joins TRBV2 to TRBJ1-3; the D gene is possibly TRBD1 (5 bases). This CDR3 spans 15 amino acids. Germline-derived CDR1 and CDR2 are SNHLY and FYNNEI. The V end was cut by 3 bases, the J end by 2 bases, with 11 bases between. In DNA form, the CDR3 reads TGTGCCAGCAGTGAGATTGGGGGGGCTGGAAACACCATATATTTT. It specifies CASSEIGGAGNTIYF.

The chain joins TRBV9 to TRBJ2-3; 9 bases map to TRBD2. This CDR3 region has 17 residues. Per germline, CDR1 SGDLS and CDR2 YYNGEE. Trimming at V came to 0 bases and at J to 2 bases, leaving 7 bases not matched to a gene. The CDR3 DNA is TGTGCCAGCAGCGTAGGTGCGGGGGGGGCCCCCACAGATACGCAGTATTTT. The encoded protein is CASSVGAGGAPTDTQYF.

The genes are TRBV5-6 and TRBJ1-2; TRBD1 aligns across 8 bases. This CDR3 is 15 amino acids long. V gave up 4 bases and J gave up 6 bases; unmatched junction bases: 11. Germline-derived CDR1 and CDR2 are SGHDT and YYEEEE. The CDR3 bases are TGTGCCAGCAGCATTGGTCAGGGGGCGCGGAATGGCTACACCTTC. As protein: CASSIGQGARNGYTF.

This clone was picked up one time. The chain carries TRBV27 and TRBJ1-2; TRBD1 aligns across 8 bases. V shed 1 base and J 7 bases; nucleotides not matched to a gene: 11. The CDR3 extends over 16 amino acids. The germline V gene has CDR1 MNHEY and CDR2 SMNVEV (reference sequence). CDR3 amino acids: CASSLFQGAKASGYTF. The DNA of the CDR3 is TGTGCCAGCAGTTTATTTCAGGGGGCCAAGGCGAGTGGCTACACCTTC.

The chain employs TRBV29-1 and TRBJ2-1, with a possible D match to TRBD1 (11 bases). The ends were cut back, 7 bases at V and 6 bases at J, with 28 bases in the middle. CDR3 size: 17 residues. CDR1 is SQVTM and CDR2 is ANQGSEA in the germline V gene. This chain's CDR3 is CSGFGTGGASGSNEQFF. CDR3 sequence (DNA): TGCAGCGGTTTCGGGACAGGGGGGGCTAGCGGGAGCAATGAGCAGTTCTTC.

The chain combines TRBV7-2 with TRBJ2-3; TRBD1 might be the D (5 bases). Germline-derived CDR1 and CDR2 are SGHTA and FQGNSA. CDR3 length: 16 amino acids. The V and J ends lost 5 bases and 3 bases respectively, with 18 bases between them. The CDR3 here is CASSPRTRGWTDTQYF. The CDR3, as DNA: TGTGCCAGCAGCCCTCGGACAAGGGGTTGGACAGATACGCAGTATTTT.

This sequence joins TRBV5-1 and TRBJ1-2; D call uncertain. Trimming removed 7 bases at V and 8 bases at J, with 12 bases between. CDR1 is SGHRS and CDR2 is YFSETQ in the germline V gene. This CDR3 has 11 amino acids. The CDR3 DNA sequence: TGCGCCAGCGGCCAGGCTGACGGCTACACCTTC. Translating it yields CASGQADGYTF.

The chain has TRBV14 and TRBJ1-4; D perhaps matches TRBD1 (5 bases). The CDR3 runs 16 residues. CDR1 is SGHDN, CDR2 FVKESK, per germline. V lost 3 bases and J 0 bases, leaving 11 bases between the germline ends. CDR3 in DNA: TGTGCCAGCAGCCAGACGGGGGGAGCAACTAATGAAAAACTGTTTTTT. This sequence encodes CASSQTGGATNEKLFF.

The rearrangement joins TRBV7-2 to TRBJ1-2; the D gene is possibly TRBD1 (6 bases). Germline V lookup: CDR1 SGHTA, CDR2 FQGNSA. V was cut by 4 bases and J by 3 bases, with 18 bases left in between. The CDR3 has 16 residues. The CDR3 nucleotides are TGTGCCAGCAGCTCCCGGACAGCGACGCGAGACTATGGCTACACCTTC. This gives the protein CASSSRTATRDYGYTF.

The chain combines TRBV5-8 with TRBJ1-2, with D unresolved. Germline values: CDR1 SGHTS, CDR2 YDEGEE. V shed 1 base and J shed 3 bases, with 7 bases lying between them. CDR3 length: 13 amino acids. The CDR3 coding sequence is TGTGCCAGCAGCTTGCGGGTGGACTATGGCTACACCTTC. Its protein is CASSLRVDYGYTF.

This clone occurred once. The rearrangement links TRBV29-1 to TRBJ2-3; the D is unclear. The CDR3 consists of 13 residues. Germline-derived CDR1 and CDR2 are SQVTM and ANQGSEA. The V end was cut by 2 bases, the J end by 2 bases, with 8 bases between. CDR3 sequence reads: CSVEIDSTDTQYF. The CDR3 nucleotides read TGCAGCGTTGAAATCGACTCCACAGATACGCAGTATTTT.

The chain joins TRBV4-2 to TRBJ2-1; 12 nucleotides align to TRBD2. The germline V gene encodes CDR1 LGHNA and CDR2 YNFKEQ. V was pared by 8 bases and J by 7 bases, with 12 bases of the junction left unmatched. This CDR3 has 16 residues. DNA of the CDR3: TGTGCCAGCCAGCCTAGCGGGAGGGCACGAGGGAATGAGCAGTTCTTC. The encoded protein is CASQPSGRARGNEQFF.

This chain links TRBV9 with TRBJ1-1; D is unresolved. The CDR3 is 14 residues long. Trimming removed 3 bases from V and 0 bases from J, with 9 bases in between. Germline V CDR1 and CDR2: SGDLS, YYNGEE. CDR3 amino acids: CASSANMLNTEAFF. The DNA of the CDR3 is TGTGCCAGCAGCGCTAATATGCTGAACACTGAAGCTTTCTTT. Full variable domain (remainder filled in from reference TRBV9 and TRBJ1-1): DSGVTQTPKHLITATGQRVTLRCSPRSGDLSVYWYQQSLDQGLQFLIQYYNGEERAKGNILERFSAQQFPDLHSELNLSSLELGDSALYFCASSANMLNTEAFFGQGTRLTVV.

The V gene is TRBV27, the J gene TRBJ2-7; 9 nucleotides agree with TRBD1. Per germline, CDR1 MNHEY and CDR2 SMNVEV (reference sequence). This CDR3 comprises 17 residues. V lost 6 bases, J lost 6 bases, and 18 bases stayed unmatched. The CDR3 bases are TGTGCCAGCAGAACAAACGCCGGGACAGGGAAGACGAGCGAGCAGTACTTC. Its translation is CASRTNAGTGKTSEQYF.